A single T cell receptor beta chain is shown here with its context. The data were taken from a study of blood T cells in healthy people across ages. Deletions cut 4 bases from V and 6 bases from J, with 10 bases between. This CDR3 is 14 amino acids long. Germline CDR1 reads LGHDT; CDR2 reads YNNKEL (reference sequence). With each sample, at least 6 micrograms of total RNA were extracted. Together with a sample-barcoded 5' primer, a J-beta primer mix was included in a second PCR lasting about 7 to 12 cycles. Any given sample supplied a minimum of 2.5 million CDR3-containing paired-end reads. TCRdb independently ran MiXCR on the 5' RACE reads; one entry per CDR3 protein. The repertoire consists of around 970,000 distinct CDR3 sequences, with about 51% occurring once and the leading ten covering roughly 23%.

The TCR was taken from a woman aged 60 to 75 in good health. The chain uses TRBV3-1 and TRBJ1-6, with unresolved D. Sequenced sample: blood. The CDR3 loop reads CASSLRASNSPLHF. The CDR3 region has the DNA TGTGCCAGCAGCCTCCGGGCCAGTAATTCACCCCTCCACTTT.